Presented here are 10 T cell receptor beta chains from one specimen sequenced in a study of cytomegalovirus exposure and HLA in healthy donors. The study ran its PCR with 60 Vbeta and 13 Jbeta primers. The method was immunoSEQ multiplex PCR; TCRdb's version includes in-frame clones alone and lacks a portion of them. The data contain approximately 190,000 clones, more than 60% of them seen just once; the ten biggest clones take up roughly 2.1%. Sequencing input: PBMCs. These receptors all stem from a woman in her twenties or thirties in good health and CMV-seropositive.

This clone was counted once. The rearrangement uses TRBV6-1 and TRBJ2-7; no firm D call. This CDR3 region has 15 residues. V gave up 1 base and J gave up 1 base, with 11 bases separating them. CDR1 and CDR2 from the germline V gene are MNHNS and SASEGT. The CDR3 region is CASSEVFRGSYEQYF. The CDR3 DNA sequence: TGTGCCAGCAGTGAAGTGTTCCGCGGATCCTACGAGCAGTACTTC.

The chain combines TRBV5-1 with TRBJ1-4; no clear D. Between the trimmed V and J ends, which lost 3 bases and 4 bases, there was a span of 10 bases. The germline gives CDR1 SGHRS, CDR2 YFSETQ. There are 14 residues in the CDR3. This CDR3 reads CASSSGRNNEKLFF. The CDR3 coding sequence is TGCGCCAGCAGCTCGGGGAGGAATAATGAAAAACTGTTTTTT.

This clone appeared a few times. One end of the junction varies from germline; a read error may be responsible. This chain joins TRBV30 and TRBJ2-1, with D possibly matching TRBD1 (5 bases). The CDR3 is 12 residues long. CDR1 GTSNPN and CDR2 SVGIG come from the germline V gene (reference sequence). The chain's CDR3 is CAWRQVDNEEFF. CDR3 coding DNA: TGTGCCTGGCGGCAGGTGGACAATGAGGAGTTCTTC. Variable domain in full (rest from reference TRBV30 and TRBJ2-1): SQTIHQWPATLVQPVGSPLSLECTVEGTSNPNLYWYRQAAGRGLQLLFYSVGIGQISSEVPQNLSASRPQDRQFILSSKKLLLSDSGFYLCAWRQVDNEEFFGPGTRLTVL.

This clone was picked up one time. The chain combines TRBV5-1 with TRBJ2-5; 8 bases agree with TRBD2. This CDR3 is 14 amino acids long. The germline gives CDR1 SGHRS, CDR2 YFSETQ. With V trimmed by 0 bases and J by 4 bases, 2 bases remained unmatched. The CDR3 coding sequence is TGCGCCAGCAGCTTGGACAGCGGGAGAGAGACCCAGTACTTC. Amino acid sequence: CASSLDSGRETQYF.

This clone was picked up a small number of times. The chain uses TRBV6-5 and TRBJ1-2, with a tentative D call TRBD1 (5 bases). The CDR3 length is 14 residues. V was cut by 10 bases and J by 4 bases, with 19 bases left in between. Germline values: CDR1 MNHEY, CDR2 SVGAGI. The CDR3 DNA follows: TGTGCCACCTCAATGGGGCAGGCCCCCTATGGCTACACCTTC. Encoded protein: CATSMGQAPYGYTF.

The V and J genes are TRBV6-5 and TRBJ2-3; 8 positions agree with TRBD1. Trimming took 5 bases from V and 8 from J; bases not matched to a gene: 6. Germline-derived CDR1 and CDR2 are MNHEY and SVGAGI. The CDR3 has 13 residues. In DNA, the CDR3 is TGTGCCAGCAGTCGGTCACAGGGGGTTACGCAGTATTTT. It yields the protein CASSRSQGVTQYF.

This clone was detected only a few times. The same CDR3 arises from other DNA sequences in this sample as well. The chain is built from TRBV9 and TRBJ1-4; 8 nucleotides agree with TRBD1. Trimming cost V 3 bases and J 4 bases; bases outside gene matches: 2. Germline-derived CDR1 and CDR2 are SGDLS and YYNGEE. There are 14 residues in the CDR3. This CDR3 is CASSEGQGNEKLFF. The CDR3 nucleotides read TGTGCCAGCAGCGAAGGACAGGGTAATGAAAAACTGTTTTTT.

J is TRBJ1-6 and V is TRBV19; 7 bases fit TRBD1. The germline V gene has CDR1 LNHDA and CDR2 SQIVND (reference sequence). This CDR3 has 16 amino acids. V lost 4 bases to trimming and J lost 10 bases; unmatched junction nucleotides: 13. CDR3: CASSTTLQGVGSPLHF. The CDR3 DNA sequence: TGTGCCAGTAGTACGACTCTCCAGGGGGTGGGGTCACCCCTCCACTTT.

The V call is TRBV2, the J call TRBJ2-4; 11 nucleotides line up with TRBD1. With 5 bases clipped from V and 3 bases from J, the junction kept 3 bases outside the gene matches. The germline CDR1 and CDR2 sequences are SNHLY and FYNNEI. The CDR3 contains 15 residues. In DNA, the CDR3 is TGTGCCAGCAGTCCAGGGACAGGGGGCAAAAACATTCAGTACTTC. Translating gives CASSPGTGGKNIQYF.

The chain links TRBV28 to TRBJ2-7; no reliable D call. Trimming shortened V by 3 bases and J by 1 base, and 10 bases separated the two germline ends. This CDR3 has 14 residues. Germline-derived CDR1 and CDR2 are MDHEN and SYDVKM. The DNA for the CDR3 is TGTGCCAGCAGTTTGGCAGGCCGATCCTACGAGCAGTACTTC. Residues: CASSLAGRSYEQYF.